The rows below give T cell receptor beta chains drawn from one sample of a study of PD-L1 blockade in urothelial cancer. The data were produced by immunoSEQ multiplex PCR, yet TCRdb's version contains in-frame clones alone and is incomplete. The table lists 35,000 to 55,000 clones, about 80% of them singletons. The sequences come from PBMCs, collected around atezolizumab (anti-PD-L1) treatment. Every receptor here comes from a man aged 55 to 70 with urothelial cancer. CDR3s include the opening cysteine and the closing phenylalanine or tryptophan. A D gene is named only where the DNA matches it firmly. Only part of the rows carry a size: once, few, many, or a class if the clone is expanded.

DNA	CDR3	size	J	V	D	length
TGTGCCAGCAGCCCGAACAGGGCCGGGGAGCTGTTTTTT	CASSPNRAGELFF	NA	TRBJ2-2	TRBV7-9	NA	13
TGTGCCAGCAGCATGGACGGAGGCTCCTACAATGAGCAGTTCTTC	CASSMDGGSYNEQFF	NA	TRBJ2-1	TRBV2	NA	15
TGTGCCTGGGGAACCCCGGGACAGGGGGACGAGCAGTACTTC	CAWGTPGQGDEQYF	NA	TRBJ2-7	TRBV30	TRBD1	14
TGCGCCAGCATGGGAGATAACACTGAAGCTTTCTTT	CASMGDNTEAFF	NA	TRBJ1-1	TRBV5-1	NA	12
TGTGCCAGCAGCCAAGACAGGGGCCCTGGAAACACCATATATTTT	CASSQDRGPGNTIYF	NA	TRBJ1-3	TRBV14	NA	15
TGCGCCAGCAGCCTACCCCGAGGGAGGTCGGGACCGGGTATGGACGAGCAGTACTTC	CASSLPRGRSGPGMDEQYF	NA	TRBJ2-7	TRBV5-1	NA	19
TGCGCCAGCAGTGGGGACAGGGTGACAGATACGCAGTATTTT	CASSGDRVTDTQYF	NA	TRBJ2-3	TRBV10-2	TRBD1	14
TGTGCCAGCAGCTTGTTAGCGGGGCAGGCAGATACGCAGTATTTT	CASSLLAGQADTQYF	NA	TRBJ2-3	TRBV7-6	TRBD2	15
TGTGCCAGCAGCTCCCGCTATAGCGGGGGGGCTAGCTCCTACAATGAGCAGTTCTTC	CASSSRYSGGASSYNEQFF	NA	TRBJ2-1	TRBV7-9	TRBD2	19
TGTGCCAGCAGCAAAGGCCTACAGGGTAAAGGGGCTTATAGCAATCAGCCCCAGCATTTT	CASSKGLQGKGAYSNQPQHF	NA	TRBJ1-5	TRBV21-1	NA	20
TGTGCCAGTAATCCGACAGCTGGCACTGAAGCTTTCTTT	CASNPTAGTEAFF	NA	TRBJ1-1	TRBV19	NA	13
TGCAGCGTTGCGATCGGACTGACGTCCTACGAGCAGTACTTC	CSVAIGLTSYEQYF	NA	TRBJ2-7	TRBV29-1	NA	14
TGTGCCAGTAGTACTATCCAGGAAGGGGGCACAGATACGCAGTATTTT	CASSTIQEGGTDTQYF	NA	TRBJ2-3	TRBV19	NA	16
TGTGCCAGCAGTGGCCAGGGTTGGGTGGAGACCCAGTACTTC	CASSGQGWVETQYF	NA	TRBJ2-5	TRBV6-1	NA	14
TGTGCCAGTAGTATGGGGGAGGTGGGTCAGCCCCAGCATTTT	CASSMGEVGQPQHF	NA	TRBJ1-5	TRBV19	NA	14
TGTGCCAGCACCAATAGGGCAGGGACTCCCTACGAGCAGTACTTC	CASTNRAGTPYEQYF	NA	TRBJ2-7	TRBV28	NA	15
TGTGCCAGCAGTTTGGGAGCAGGGGACACCGGGGAGCTGTTTTTT	CASSLGAGDTGELFF	many	TRBJ2-2	TRBV2	NA	15
TGTGCCAGCAGCCCCGGGGGACCCGGATCACCCCTCCACTTT	CASSPGGPGSPLHF	NA	TRBJ1-6	TRBV6-5	NA	14
TGTGCTAGTGGTTTGGACAGAAACAGCGAAGCTTTCTTT	CASGLDRNSEAFF	NA	TRBJ1-1	TRBV12-5	NA	13
TGTGCCAGCAGCACCGAACAGGGGCAGGCAGCTTTCTTT	CASSTEQGQAAFF	NA	TRBJ1-1	TRBV9	TRBD1	13
TGTGCCAGCAGCCTCAGTACTCCTAGGGGCCATGGCTACACCTTC	CASSLSTPRGHGYTF	once	TRBJ1-2	TRBV11-2	NA	15
TGTGCCAGCAGTCCCCTCCCAGGTGGGACAGGGAATCAGCCCCAGCATTTT	CASSPLPGGTGNQPQHF	NA	TRBJ1-5	TRBV27	TRBD1	17
TGTGCCAGCTCACCACCCAGCGGGGGGGCTAATGAGCAGTTCTTC	CASSPPSGGANEQFF	once	TRBJ2-1	TRBV18	TRBD2	15
TGTGCCAGCAGTTTAAGTTCGGGGGGCCCTTCGTACGAGCAGTACTTC	CASSLSSGGPSYEQYF	NA	TRBJ2-7	TRBV28	NA	16
TGTGCCAGCAGCTTAGGGGGGGACAGGCAGTTCGCTGAGCAGTTCTTC	CASSLGGDRQFAEQFF	NA	TRBJ2-1	TRBV7-6	TRBD1	16
TGTGCCAGTAGTATTAACTGGCGGGGGGGGAACACCGGGGAGCTGTTTTTT	CASSINWRGGNTGELFF	NA	TRBJ2-2	TRBV19	TRBD2	17
TGCAGCGTTGAAGACGGACAGGCCCCCTACGAGCAGTACTTC	CSVEDGQAPYEQYF	NA	TRBJ2-7	TRBV29-1	TRBD1	14
TGTGCCAGCAGTGACATGACGGGACTAAACTATGGCTACACCTTC	CASSDMTGLNYGYTF	NA	TRBJ1-2	TRBV2	NA	15
TGTGCCAGCAGCCGCGAACCCGCGAGGACCCAGTACTTC	CASSREPARTQYF	NA	TRBJ2-5	TRBV11-1	NA	13
TGCGCCAAAAGGGGGGACAGGGGGTTCTTC	CAKRGDRGFF	NA	TRBJ2-1	TRBV10-1	TRBD1	10
TGCGCCAGCAGCAATACAGGGGACAATAATTCACCCCTCCACTTT	CASSNTGDNNSPLHF	NA	TRBJ1-6	TRBV5-1	TRBD1	15
TGCGCCAGCAGCTTGGGGCAGCAAGAGACCCAGTACTTC	CASSLGQQETQYF	NA	TRBJ2-5	TRBV5-1	NA	13
TGTGCCAGTAGTCCCATCGGGACAGGGGGCAGGCTGGGTGGGGCCAACGTCCTGACTTTC	CASSPIGTGGRLGGANVLTF	NA	TRBJ2-6	TRBV19	TRBD1	20